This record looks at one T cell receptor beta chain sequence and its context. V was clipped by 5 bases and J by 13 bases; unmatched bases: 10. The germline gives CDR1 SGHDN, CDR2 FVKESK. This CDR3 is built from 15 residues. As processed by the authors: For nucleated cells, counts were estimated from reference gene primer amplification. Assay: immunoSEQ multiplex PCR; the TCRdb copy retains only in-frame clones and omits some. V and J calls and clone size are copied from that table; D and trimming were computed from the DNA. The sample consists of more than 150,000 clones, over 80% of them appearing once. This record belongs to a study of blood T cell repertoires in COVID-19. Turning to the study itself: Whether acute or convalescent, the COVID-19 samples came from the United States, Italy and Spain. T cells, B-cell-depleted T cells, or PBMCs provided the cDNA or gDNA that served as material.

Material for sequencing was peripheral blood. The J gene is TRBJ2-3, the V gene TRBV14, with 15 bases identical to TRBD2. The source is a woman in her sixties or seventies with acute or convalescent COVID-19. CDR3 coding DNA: TGTGCCAGCAGCTTAACGGGACTAGCGGGGGGTAAGGAGTATTTT. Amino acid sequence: CASSLTGLAGGKEYF.